The 9 T cell receptor beta chains presented below share a single source sample, sequenced in a study of T-cell memory formation after mild COVID-19. One entry per CDR3 protein, called by TCRdb with MiXCR from the 5' RACE reads. The profile shows about 620,000 distinct CDR3 sequences, roughly 18% of them singletons. Sequencing was performed on PBMCs or a T cell subset sorted from them (not recorded which). These receptors originate from an adult woman who had mild COVID-19 (a few samples of this study predate the infection). Cell type and time point are not known.

This clonotype was picked up a small number of times. The chain combines TRBV6-6 with TRBJ2-6; D ambiguous. The CDR3 loop spans 14 amino acids. V was shortened by 7 bases and J by 0 bases, with 7 bases between the two germline ends. CDR1 is MNHNY, CDR2 SVGAGI, per germline (reference sequence). Here the CDR3 reads CASIPHSGANVLTF. The CDR3 DNA reads TGTGCCAGCATACCCCACTCTGGGGCCAACGTCCTGACTTTC.

V usage is TRBV30 and J usage is TRBJ2-1, with TRBD2 matching over 10 bases. Germline trimming cut 2 bases from V and 8 bases from J; bases unmatched to any gene: 9. Per germline, CDR1 GTSNPN and CDR2 SVGIG (reference sequence). The CDR3 totals 15 residues. The CDR3 spells CAWSSGRAGGDEQFF. The CDR3, as DNA: TGTGCCTGGAGTAGCGGGAGGGCCGGCGGGGATGAGCAGTTCTTC.

V usage is TRBV7-9 and J usage is TRBJ1-2, with D unclear. The CDR3 is 13 amino acids. CDR1 is SEHNR and CDR2 is FQNEAQ in the germline V gene (reference sequence). Trimming pared 3 bases from V and 6 bases from J, leaving 11 bases between. The chain's CDR3 is CASSLAGSDGYTF. Written as DNA, the CDR3 is TGTGCCAGCAGCTTGGCGGGGTCCGATGGCTACACCTTC.

V and J are TRBV9 and TRBJ2-1, with 9 bases fitting TRBD2. V shed 4 bases, J shed 5 bases, and the junction held 7 bases outside the gene matches. This CDR3 is built from 15 residues. Germline V gene data show CDR1 as SGDLS and CDR2 as YYNGEE. In DNA form, the CDR3 reads TGTGCCAGCAGCTCCTCCGGGACTAGCAACAATGAGCAGTTCTTC. This translates into CASSSSGTSNNEQFF. The full variable domain, completed using reference TRBV9 and TRBJ2-1, is DSGVTQTPKHLITATGQRVTLRCSPRSGDLSVYWYQQSLDQGLQFLIQYYNGEERAKGNILERFSAQQFPDLHSELNLSSLELGDSALYFCASSSSGTSNNEQFFGPGTRLTVL.

There are a few counts of this clonotype. The genes are TRBV18 and TRBJ2-1; possibly TRBD1 for D (6 bases). In germline, CDR1 is KGHSH, CDR2 LQKENI. This CDR3 region has 14 residues. Deletions cut 4 bases from V and 3 bases from J, with 10 bases between. CDR3 in amino acids: CASSQGQNYNEQFF. The DNA of the CDR3 is TGTGCCAGCTCACAGGGACAAAACTACAATGAGCAGTTCTTC.

Only a few counts were recorded for this clonotype. DNA of the CDR3: TGCGCCAGCAGCCGTGGACAGGGGGGTCCCCTCGGAGTCACTGAAGCTTTCTTT. As protein: CASSRGQGGPLGVTEAFF. This chain links TRBV4-1 with TRBJ1-1, with 10 bases matching TRBD1. The length of the CDR3 is 18 residues. The V gene end was trimmed by 4 bases and the J gene end by 4 bases; junction bases not matched to a gene: 15. Germline CDR1 MGHRA, CDR2 YSYEKL.

V and J are TRBV12-3 or TRBV12-4 and TRBJ2-7, with D unresolved. The CDR3 has 12 amino acids. V lost 2 bases to trimming and J lost 2 bases, with 4 bases between them. The CDR3 here is CASSLKPYEQYF. CDR3 bases: TGTGCCAGCAGTTTAAAACCCTACGAGCAGTACTTC.

This clonotype was seen a few times. This sequence joins TRBV27 and TRBJ2-1, with 8 nucleotides matching TRBD2. The CDR3 runs to 14 residues. Germline V gene lookup returns CDR1 MNHEY and CDR2 SMNVEV (reference sequence). Trimming cost V 2 bases and J 15 bases; bases outside gene matches: 12. The CDR3 protein is CASSLGAGGPIGFF. The DNA of the CDR3 is TGTGCCAGCAGTTTAGGGGCGGGGGGCCCCATCGGGTTCTTC.

This clonotype turned up a few times. The chain recombines TRBV5-4 with TRBJ2-7; 12 nucleotides match TRBD2. J gave up 0 bases and V 4 bases, and 5 bases lay outside the gene matches. The CDR3 spans 16 residues. Germline lookup yields CDR1 SGHNT and CDR2 YYREEE (reference sequence). The CDR3 sequence is CASSGASGRASYEQYF. CDR3 DNA sequence: TGTGCCAGCAGCGGGGCTAGCGGGAGGGCCTCCTACGAGCAGTACTTC.